The 7 T cell receptor beta chains presented below share a single source sample, sequenced in a study of spatial heterogeneity in lung cancer. The time point here: sample taken at primary tumor resection. TCRdb ran MiXCR on the 5' RACE reads and lists one entry per CDR3 protein. The profile shows about 22,000 distinct CDR3 sequences, 5.8% of them singletons. Material: PBMCs, obtained at surgery. The source is a male donor with early-stage non-small cell lung cancer.

This clonotype was observed a handful of times. V usage is TRBV6-1 and J usage is TRBJ2-2, with TRBD1 as a possible D gene (6 bases). This CDR3 comprises 13 residues. The germline gives CDR1 MNHNS, CDR2 SASEGT. V was trimmed by 4 bases and J by 6 bases, leaving 9 bases between them. CDR3 sequence reads: CASSATGAGELFF. CDR3 bases: TGTGCCAGCAGTGCGACAGGCGCCGGGGAGCTGTTTTTT.

Many counts were recorded for this clonotype. J is TRBJ2-4 and V is TRBV28; 7 bases line up with TRBD1. This CDR3 region has 16 residues. From germline, CDR1 is MDHEN and CDR2 SYDVKM. V lost 1 base and J lost 5; bases outside the gene matches: 8. The CDR3 here is CASSLYKGAPQNIQYF. CDR3 DNA sequence: TGTGCCAGCAGTTTATATAAGGGGGCCCCTCAAAACATTCAGTACTTC. Variable domain in full (rest from reference TRBV28 and TRBJ2-4): DVKVTQSSRYLVKRTGEKVFLECVQDMDHENMFWYRQDPGLGLRLIYFSYDVKMKEKGDIPEGYSVSREKKERFSLILESASTNQTSMYLCASSLYKGAPQNIQYFGAGTRLSVL.

In its sample, this clonotype was seen many times. The J gene is TRBJ2-2, the V gene TRBV7-8; D might be TRBD2 (5 bases). The V end lost 4 bases, the J end lost 8 bases, and 20 bases lay between the germline ends. Germline CDR1 and CDR2: SGHVS and FQNEAQ. There are 16 residues in the CDR3. The CDR3 bases are TGTGCCAGCAGCTCCCGGTGGGAACTTCAGCGGGGGGAGCTGTTTTTT. Protein sequence: CASSSRWELQRGELFF.

Many counts were recorded for this clonotype. The V gene is TRBV6-5, the J gene TRBJ2-5; D not resolved. This CDR3 is built from 15 residues. V shed 4 bases and J shed 3 bases, with 15 bases lying between them. CDR1 is MNHEY and CDR2 is SVGAGI in the germline V gene. The CDR3 here is CASSSPRTAKETQYF. DNA for the CDR3: TGTGCCAGCAGTTCCCCCCGGACGGCCAAAGAGACCCAGTACTTC.

This clonotype was recorded many times. V is TRBV5-1 and J is TRBJ1-2; 7 bases align to TRBD1. The germline gives CDR1 SGHRS, CDR2 YFSETQ. This CDR3 comprises 16 residues. The junction had 12 bases not matched to a gene; V was cut back by 6 bases and J by 1 base. CDR3 sequence (DNA): TGCGCCAGCACCACAGGGGCGTCCTACGGTAACTATGGCTACACCTTC. This translates into CASTTGASYGNYGYTF.

This clonotype was picked up many times. This chain uses TRBV28 with TRBJ2-7, with TRBD2 as a possible D gene (5 bases). With 5 bases removed from V and 5 bases from J, the gap between germline ends came to 10 bases. CDR3 size: 12 residues. Germline V lookup: CDR1 MDHEN, CDR2 SYDVKM. The CDR3 DNA is TGTGCCAGCAGTCCGCCGGGGAACGAGCAGTACTTC. Amino acid sequence: CASSPPGNEQYF.

This clonotype came up many times. The chain employs TRBV28 and TRBJ2-7; D not certain. Germline lookup yields CDR1 MDHEN and CDR2 SYDVKM. Trimming removed 4 bases at V and 6 bases at J, with 13 bases between. This CDR3 has 13 residues. The CDR3 coding sequence is TGTGCCAGCAGTTCCCCTCGGGCCTCCGAGCAGTACTTC. The encoded protein is CASSSPRASEQYF.